One sample yielded the 28 T cell receptor beta chains listed below, sequenced in a study of CXCR3-negative and CXCR3-positive naive CD8 T cells. Study conclusions and caveats: Naive cells that were CXCR3-positive had more hydrophobic TRB CDR3s (compared with CXCR3-negative naive cells).

Their recognized antigens are unknown. In preparing the TRB cDNA libraries, 5' RACE with UMI labels was used. TCRdb reanalyzed the 5' RACE reads and collapses them to one entry per CDR3 protein, without DNA. The table for this sample gives under 75,000 distinct CDR3 sequences. Material: naive CXCR3+ CD8+ T cells from blood. Subset denoted: CD45RO-CCR7+CD27+CD95- naive CD8+ T cells expressing CXCR3 (TNR3+). These receptors originate from a human donor in good health. Some clones in this sample may be carry-over from other donors' samples.

The J gene is TRBJ2-7, the V gene TRBV4-2; TCRdb returns TRBD2, unconfirmable since there is no DNA. Germline V gene data show CDR1 as LGHNA and CDR2 as YNFKEQ. The CDR3 contains 15 residues. This chain's CDR3 is CASSYEALSSYEQYF.

V usage is TRBV6-4 and J usage is TRBJ2-1. CDR1 and CDR2 (germline): MRHNA, SNTAGT. The CDR3 contains 13 residues. CDR3 sequence reads: CASSDIGFHEQFF.

The rearrangement links TRBV20-1 to TRBJ1-1; TCRdb designates TRBD1, a call that cannot be tested without DNA. The CDR3 consists of 14 residues. In germline, CDR1 is DFQATT, CDR2 SNEGSKA (reference sequence). The CDR3 spells CSARPITGYTEAFF.

This chain links TRBV11-2 with TRBJ2-3. There are 15 residues in the CDR3. Per the germline V gene, CDR1 is SGHAT and CDR2 is FQNNGV. The CDR3 sequence is CASSSLTRPTDTQYF.

The CDR3 protein is CASSGGTESSYEQYF. This chain connects TRBV7-9 to TRBJ2-7; TCRdb returns TRBD1, unconfirmable since there is no DNA. The V gene's germline CDR1 is SEHNR and CDR2 FQNEAQ (reference sequence). CDR3 length: 15 amino acids.

This chain connects TRBV29-1 to TRBJ1-2; TCRdb calls TRBD1, which cannot be checked without DNA. Germline values: CDR1 SQVTM, CDR2 ANQGSEA. The CDR3 spans 13 residues. CDR3 residues: CSAWDGTNYGYTF.

This rearrangement joins TRBV12-3 or TRBV12-4 to TRBJ1-1; lacking DNA, the TRBD1 call made by TCRdb goes unchecked. There are 13 residues in the CDR3. The CDR3 loop reads CASRADRASEAFF.

The chain has TRBV13 and TRBJ2-7; there is no DNA to check the TCRdb D call of TRBD1. CDR3 length: 18 residues. The germline gives CDR1 PRHDT, CDR2 FYEKMQ (reference sequence). The CDR3 is CASSLTLGTGGNLVEQYF.

The chain is built from TRBV15 and TRBJ2-5; TCRdb indicates TRBD1, and absent DNA this call remains unverified. CDR3 size: 14 residues. From germline, CDR1 is LNHNV and CDR2 YYDKDF (reference sequence). The CDR3 protein is CATLPSDREFTQYF. The full variable domain, with the rest looked up from reference TRBV15 and TRBJ2-5, is DAMVIQNPRYQVTQFGKPVTLSCSQTLNHNVMYWYQQKSSQAPKLLFHYYDKDFNNEADTPDNFQSRRPNTSFCFLDIRSPGLGDTAMYLCATLPSDREFTQYFGPGTRLLVL.

J is TRBJ2-7 and V is TRBV4-3; TCRdb lists TRBD1, though no DNA is available to test this call. The CDR3 loop spans 16 amino acids. Germline lookup yields CDR1 LGHNA and CDR2 YSLEER. The CDR3 loop is CASSQDRTGGLYEQYF.

V gene TRBV11-2 combines with J gene TRBJ1-1; TCRdb's assignment of TRBD1 cannot be checked, as there is no DNA. This CDR3 spans 14 amino acids. Germline V CDR1 and CDR2: SGHAT, FQNNGV. The CDR3: CASSSSWEQGGAFF.

The chain carries TRBV4-3 and TRBJ1-2. The CDR3 has 13 amino acids. Germline-derived CDR1 and CDR2 are LGHNA and YSLEER. CDR3 region: CASSQDTYYGYTF.

V and J are TRBV5-4 and TRBJ2-1; there is no DNA to check the TCRdb D call of TRBD2. Germline V gene data show CDR1 as SGHNT and CDR2 as YYREEE (reference sequence). The length of the CDR3 is 17 residues. CDR3 sequence reads: CASSWAPGGRSYNEQFF.

CDR3: CSVVTVAYEQYF. V gene TRBV29-1 combines with J gene TRBJ2-7; TCRdb calls TRBD1, which cannot be checked without DNA. Germline V gene lookup returns CDR1 SQVTM and CDR2 ANQGSEA. The CDR3 spans 12 residues.

The chain couples TRBV7-9 to TRBJ2-7. Germline values: CDR1 SEHNR, CDR2 FQNEAQ (reference sequence). CDR3 length equals 12 residues. This CDR3 reads CASSLARDEQYF.

The rearrangement uses TRBV7-3 and TRBJ2-2; the TCRdb call, TRBD1, lacks DNA for checking. The V gene's germline CDR1 is SGHTA and CDR2 FQGTGA. This CDR3 spans 15 amino acids. This CDR3 reads CASSQGQGNTGELFF.

The CDR3 here is CSVEGDRDRGYGYTF. The rearrangement uses TRBV29-1 and TRBJ1-2; there is no DNA to check the TCRdb D call of TRBD1. There are 15 residues in the CDR3. Looked up from germline, CDR1 is SQVTM and CDR2 is ANQGSEA. Variable domain in full (rest from reference TRBV29-1 and TRBJ1-2): SAVISQKPSRDICQRGTSLTIQCQVDSQVTMMFWYRQQPGQSLTLIATANQGSEATYESGFVIDKFPISRPNLTFSTLTVSNMSPEDSSIYLCSVEGDRDRGYGYTFGSGTRLTVV.

This chain joins TRBV9 and TRBJ1-1; without DNA, the TCRdb call of TRBD1 cannot be checked. CDR3 size: 14 residues. Germline CDR1 is SGDLS and CDR2 is YYNGEE. CDR3 protein: CASSASGAGAEAFF.

The rearrangement uses TRBV14 and TRBJ2-7. Germline assignment: CDR1 SGHDN and CDR2 FVKESK. The CDR3 length is 13 residues. The CDR3: CASSHFESYEQYF. The complete variable domain, with remaining parts taken from reference TRBV14 and TRBJ2-7, reads EAGVTQFPSHSVIEKGQTVTLRCDPISGHDNLYWYRRVMGKEIKFLLHFVKESKQDESGMPNNRFLAERTGGTYSTLKVQPAELEDSGVYFCASSHFESYEQYFGPGTRLTVT.

The chain has TRBV29-1 and TRBJ2-1; TCRdb calls TRBD2, which cannot be checked without DNA. Looked up from germline, CDR1 is SQVTM and CDR2 is ANQGSEA. The CDR3 has 22 amino acids. This CDR3 reads CSVEEYSLPGLAGGASYNEQFF.

The chain recombines TRBV5-6 with TRBJ2-7; TCRdb's D call of TRBD1 is untestable without DNA. Germline V gene sequence: CDR1 SGHDT, CDR2 YYEEEE. The CDR3 runs to 16 residues. CDR3 amino acids: CASSSPGQGTSYEQYF.

CDR3 region: CASSFTGTEEKLFF. J is TRBJ1-4 and V is TRBV5-5; the TCRdb call, TRBD1, lacks DNA for checking. This CDR3 has 14 amino acids. Germline-derived CDR1 and CDR2 are SGHKS and YYEKEE (reference sequence).

The chain joins TRBV7-9 to TRBJ2-7; no DNA is available, so the TRBD2 call from TCRdb remains unchecked. The CDR3 runs to 16 residues. Germline values: CDR1 SEHNR, CDR2 FQNEAQ (reference sequence). The CDR3 protein is CASSLVGPSGDYEQYF.

The chain carries TRBV11-2 and TRBJ2-3; TCRdb outputs TRBD1, but without DNA this stays unchecked. Per the germline V gene, CDR1 is SGHAT and CDR2 is FQNNGV. This CDR3 region has 17 residues. The CDR3 region is CASSSGQVPLSTDTQYF.

The J gene is TRBJ1-1, the V gene TRBV29-1; absent DNA, TCRdb's TRBD1 call cannot be checked. The germline gives CDR1 SQVTM, CDR2 ANQGSEA. The CDR3 has 12 amino acids. CDR3: CSVDRVITEAFF.

The genes are TRBV24-1 and TRBJ1-1. The CDR3 consists of 15 residues. Germline V gene sequence: CDR1 KGHDR, CDR2 SFDVKD. CDR3 in amino acids: CATSDPRHAHTEAFF.

This chain connects TRBV9 to TRBJ1-3; lacking DNA, the TRBD1 call made by TCRdb goes unchecked. Germline loops: CDR1 SGDLS, CDR2 YYNGEE. CDR3 length equals 13 residues. The CDR3 is CASSGPGRNTICF.

The rearrangement joins TRBV15 to TRBJ2-3; TCRdb picks TRBD1, but there is no DNA to check that call. The CDR3 is 14 residues long. Germline V gene data show CDR1 as LNHNV and CDR2 as YYDKDF (reference sequence). CDR3 protein: CATSRVGGTDTQYF.